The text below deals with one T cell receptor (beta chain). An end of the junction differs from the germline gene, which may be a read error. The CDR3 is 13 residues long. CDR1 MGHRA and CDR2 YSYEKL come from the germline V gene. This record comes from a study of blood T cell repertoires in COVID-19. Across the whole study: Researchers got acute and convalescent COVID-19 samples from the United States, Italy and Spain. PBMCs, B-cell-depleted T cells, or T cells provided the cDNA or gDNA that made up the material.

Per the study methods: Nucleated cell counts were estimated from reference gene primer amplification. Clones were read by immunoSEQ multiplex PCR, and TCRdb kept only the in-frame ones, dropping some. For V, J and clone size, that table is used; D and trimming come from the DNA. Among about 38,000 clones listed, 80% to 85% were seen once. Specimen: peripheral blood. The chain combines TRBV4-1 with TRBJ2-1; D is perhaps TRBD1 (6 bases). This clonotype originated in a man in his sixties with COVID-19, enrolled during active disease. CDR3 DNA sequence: TGCGCCAGCAGCCCCACAGGGCTCAGGGAGCGGTTCTTC. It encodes CASSPTGLRERFF.